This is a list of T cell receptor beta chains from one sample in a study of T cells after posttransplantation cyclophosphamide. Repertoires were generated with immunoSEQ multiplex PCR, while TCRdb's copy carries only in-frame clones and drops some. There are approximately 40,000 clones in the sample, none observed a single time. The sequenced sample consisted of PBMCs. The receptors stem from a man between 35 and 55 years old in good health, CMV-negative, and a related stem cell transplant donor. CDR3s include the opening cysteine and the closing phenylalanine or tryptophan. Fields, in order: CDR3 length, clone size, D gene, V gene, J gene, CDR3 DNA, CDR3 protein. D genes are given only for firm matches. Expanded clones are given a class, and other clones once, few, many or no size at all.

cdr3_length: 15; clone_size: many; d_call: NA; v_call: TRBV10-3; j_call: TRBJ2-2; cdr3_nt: TGTGCCATCAGCCCGGGACAACCGAACACCGGGGAGCTGTTTTTT; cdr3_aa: CAISPGQPNTGELFF
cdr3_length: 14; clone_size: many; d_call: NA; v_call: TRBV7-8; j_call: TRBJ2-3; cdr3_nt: TGTGCCAGCAGCTTATTGCAGTCGCTCGCGGCGCAGTATTTT; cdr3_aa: CASSLLQSLAAQYF
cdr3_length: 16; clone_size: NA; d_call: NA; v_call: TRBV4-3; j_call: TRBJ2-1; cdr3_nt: TGCGCCAGCAGCCTAAATACTAGGGCGAGGAACGATGAGCAGTTCTTC; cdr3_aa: CASSLNTRARNDEQFF
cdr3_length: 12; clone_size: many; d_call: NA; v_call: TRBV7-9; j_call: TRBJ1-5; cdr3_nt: TGTGCCAGCAGTGAAGGGGGTCAGCCCCAGCATTTT; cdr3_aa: CASSEGGQPQHF
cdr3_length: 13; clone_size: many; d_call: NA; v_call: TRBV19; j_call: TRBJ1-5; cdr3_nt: TGTGCCAGTAAGGCGGCGGCGAATCAGCCCCAGCATTTT; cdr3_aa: CASKAAANQPQHF
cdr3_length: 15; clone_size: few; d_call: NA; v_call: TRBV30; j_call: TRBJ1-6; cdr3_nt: TGTGCCTGGAGTGTAAGGACGGGGGATAGTTCACCCCTCCACTTT; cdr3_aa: CAWSVRTGDSSPLHF
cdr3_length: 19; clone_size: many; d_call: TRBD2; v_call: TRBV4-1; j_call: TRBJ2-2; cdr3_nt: TGCGCCAGCAGCCAAGACCGGATCGGACTAGCGGGGGGCACCGGGGAGCTGTTTTTT; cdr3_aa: CASSQDRIGLAGGTGELFF
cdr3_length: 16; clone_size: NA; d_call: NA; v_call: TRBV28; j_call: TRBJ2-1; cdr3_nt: TGTGCCAGCAGTTTTGGGTACAGGGAACCTTACAATGAGCAGTTCTTC; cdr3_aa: CASSFGYREPYNEQFF
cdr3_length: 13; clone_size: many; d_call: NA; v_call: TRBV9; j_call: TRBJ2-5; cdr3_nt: TGTGCCAGCAGCGCGGGGTTCCGGGAGACCCAGTACTTC; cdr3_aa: CASSAGFRETQYF
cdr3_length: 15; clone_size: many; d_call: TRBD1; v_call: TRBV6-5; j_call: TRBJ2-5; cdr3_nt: TGTGCCACCGCACGGGACAGGGAAGTGGGGGTGACCCAGTACTTC; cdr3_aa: CATARDREVGVTQYF
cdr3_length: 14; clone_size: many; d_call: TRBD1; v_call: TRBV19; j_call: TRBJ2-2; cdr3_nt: TGTGCCAGTAGTACGACAGGGGAGGCCGGGGAGCTGTTTTTT; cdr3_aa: CASSTTGEAGELFF
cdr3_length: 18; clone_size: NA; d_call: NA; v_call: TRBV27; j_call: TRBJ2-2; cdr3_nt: TGTGCCAGCAGTTTAAACTTACTCGGGGGTACGAACACCGGGGAGCTGTTTTTT; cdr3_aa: CASSLNLLGGTNTGELFF
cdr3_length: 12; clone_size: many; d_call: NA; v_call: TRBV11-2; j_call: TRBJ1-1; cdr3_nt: TGTGCCAGCAGCTTAGAGTTAACTGAAGCTTTCTTT; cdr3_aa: CASSLELTEAFF
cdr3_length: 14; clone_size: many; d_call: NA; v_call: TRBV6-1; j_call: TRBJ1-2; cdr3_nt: TGTGCCAGCAGTGGAGGGACATCCCTCTATGGCTACACCTTC; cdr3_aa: CASSGGTSLYGYTF
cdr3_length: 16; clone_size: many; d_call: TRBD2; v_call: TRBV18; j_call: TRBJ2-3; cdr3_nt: TGTGCCAGCTCACCACTGGCGGGAGGGCTGACAGATACGCAGTATTTT; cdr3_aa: CASSPLAGGLTDTQYF
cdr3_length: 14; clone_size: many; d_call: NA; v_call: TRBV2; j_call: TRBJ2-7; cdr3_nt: TGTGCCAGCAGTGTAGGGGGGGGACCCTACGAGCAGTACTTC; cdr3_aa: CASSVGGGPYEQYF
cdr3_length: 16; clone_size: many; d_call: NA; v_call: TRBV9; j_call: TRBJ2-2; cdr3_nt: TGTGCCAGCAGCGTAGCGGGAGGACAGTTTCCCGGGGAGCTGTTTTTT; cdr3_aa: CASSVAGGQFPGELFF
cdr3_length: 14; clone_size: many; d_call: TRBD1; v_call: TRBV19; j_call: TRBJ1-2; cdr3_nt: TGTGCCAGTAGTATGCCGGGACAGCTCTATGGCTACACCTTC; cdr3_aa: CASSMPGQLYGYTF
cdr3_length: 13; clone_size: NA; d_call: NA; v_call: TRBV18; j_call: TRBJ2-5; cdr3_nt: TGTGCCAGCTCACCGGGACTGCAAGAGACCCAGTACTTC; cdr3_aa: CASSPGLQETQYF
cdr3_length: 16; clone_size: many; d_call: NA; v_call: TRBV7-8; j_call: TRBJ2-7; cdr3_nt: TGTGCCAGCAGCCCCTATCCGGGGGTGATCTCCTACGAGCAGTACTTC; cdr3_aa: CASSPYPGVISYEQYF
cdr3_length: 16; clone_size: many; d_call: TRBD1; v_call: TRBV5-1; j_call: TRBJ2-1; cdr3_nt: TGCGCCAGCAGCTTGGCCAGGGACAGCGGCTACAATGAGCAGTTCTTC; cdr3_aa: CASSLARDSGYNEQFF
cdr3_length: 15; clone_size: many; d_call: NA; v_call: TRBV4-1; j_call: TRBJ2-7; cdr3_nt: TGCGCCAGCAGCCAAGACAGGCTAGCCACCTACGAGCAGTACTTC; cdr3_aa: CASSQDRLATYEQYF